This passage covers 18 T cell receptor beta chains from one sample sequenced in a study of blood T cell repertoires in COVID-19. Here immunoSEQ multiplex PCR was the method, and the copy in TCRdb shows in-frame clones only, minus some. The sample shows approximately 110,000 clones, 70% to 90% of them seen only once. Sequences were obtained from peripheral blood. The source is a woman aged 45 to 65 with active or convalescent COVID-19.

In its sample, this clone was seen once. This chain uses TRBV27 with TRBJ1-5; D gene uncertain. The CDR3 totals 12 residues. V gave up 3 bases and J gave up 4 bases, with 4 bases separating them. Per germline, CDR1 MNHEY and CDR2 SMNVEV (reference sequence). The CDR3 sequence: CASSFANQPQHF. The CDR3 DNA reads as TGTGCCAGCAGTTTCGCGAATCAGCCCCAGCATTTT.

The chain employs TRBV9 and TRBJ2-5; perhaps TRBD2 as D (7 bases). CDR1 is SGDLS and CDR2 is YYNGEE in the germline V gene. Trimming took off 3 bases at V and 5 bases at J, with 20 bases between the two ends. The CDR3 totals 16 residues. The CDR3 here is CASSALGGSSGETQYF. CDR3 sequence (DNA): TGTGCCAGCAGCGCCCTAGGGGGGTCTAGCGGCGAGACCCAGTACTTC.

The chain joins TRBV20-1 to TRBJ2-7; D gene unclear. Trimming stripped 6 bases from V and 3 bases from J, with 9 bases between. Per germline, CDR1 DFQATT and CDR2 SNEGSKA (reference sequence). This CDR3 is built from 11 residues. The CDR3 nucleotides read TGCAGTGCGTACGACATCTACGAGCAGTACTTC. Protein product: CSAYDIYEQYF.

The V and J genes are TRBV7-9 and TRBJ2-1; 9 bases fit TRBD2. Trimming removed 7 bases from V and 8 bases from J; junction bases left unmatched: 12. This CDR3 is 15 amino acids long. Germline CDR1 reads SEHNR; CDR2 reads FQNEAQ (reference sequence). CDR3 sequence reads: CASKNSGSFRDEQFF. CDR3 DNA: TGTGCCAGCAAAAATAGCGGGAGTTTTAGGGATGAGCAGTTCTTC.

The CDR3 sequence: CASSSGDYNSPLHF. CDR3 DNA: TGTGCCAGCAGCTCCGGGGATTATAATTCACCCCTCCACTTT. The chain links TRBV28 to TRBJ1-6; D gene uncertain. CDR1 MDHEN and CDR2 SYDVKM come from the germline V gene. The germline V and J ends were trimmed by 6 bases and 4 bases, with 10 bases remaining between them. The CDR3 runs to 14 residues.

The chain recombines TRBV7-2 with TRBJ2-7; D might be TRBD2 (5 bases). CDR3 length: 13 amino acids. The germline V gene has CDR1 SGHTA and CDR2 FQGNSA. V dropped 7 bases and J dropped 3 bases, with 13 bases sitting between them. The CDR3 loop is CASTVSGNYEQYF. The CDR3 nucleotides are TGTGCCAGCACCGTTTCGGGGAACTACGAGCAGTACTTC.

This chain joins TRBV29-1 and TRBJ1-2, with TRBD1 as a possible D gene (5 bases). This CDR3 is built from 11 residues. The V and J ends lost 7 bases and 8 bases respectively, with 14 bases between them. The germline V gene has CDR1 SQVTM and CDR2 ANQGSEA. CDR3 amino acids: CSAAVGLGYTF. CDR3 bases: TGCAGCGCCGCAGTGGGGCTCGGCTACACCTTC.

The V gene is TRBV24-1, the J gene TRBJ2-1; 9 nucleotides align to TRBD2. The CDR3 has 16 amino acids. Per the germline V gene, CDR1 is KGHDR and CDR2 is SFDVKD. V lost 4 bases, J lost 1 base, and 4 bases stayed unmatched. The CDR3: CATSDPSGRSYNEQFF. DNA of the CDR3: TGTGCCACCAGTGACCCCAGCGGGAGGTCCTACAATGAGCAGTTCTTC.

V is TRBV10-3 and J is TRBJ2-1; no definite D call. V lost 3 bases and J lost 7, with 10 bases in between. Germline CDR1 ENHRY, CDR2 SYGVKD. This CDR3 region has 13 residues. The CDR3 DNA reads as TGTGCCATCAGTGATGTATCCCGGAATGAGCAGTTCTTC. As protein: CAISDVSRNEQFF.

The chain couples TRBV6-1 to TRBJ1-1, with D unclear. The V end lost 5 bases, the J end lost 6 bases, and 7 bases lay between the germline ends. The CDR3 is made up of 11 amino acids. CDR1 and CDR2 from the germline V gene are MNHNS and SASEGT. CDR3 DNA: TGTGCCAGCAGTTTCGCGTCTGAAGCTTTCTTT. Amino acids: CASSFASEAFF.

V gene TRBV7-2 combines with J gene TRBJ2-6; possibly TRBD2 for D (5 bases). The CDR3 is 17 residues long. Between the trimmed V and J ends, which lost 5 bases and 4 bases, there was a span of 18 bases. Germline V CDR1 and CDR2: SGHTA, FQGNSA. CDR3 amino acids: CASSPQWYPGGANVLTF. Here the CDR3 DNA reads TGTGCCAGCAGCCCCCAGTGGTATCCGGGAGGGGCCAACGTCCTGACTTTC.

This clone was seen a few times. The chain employs TRBV5-4 and TRBJ1-1; D remains unclear. The V gene lost 4 bases and the J gene lost 11 bases, with 15 bases spanning the gap. The CDR3 loop spans 12 amino acids. Germline CDR1 is SGHNT and CDR2 is YYREEE (reference sequence). As DNA, the CDR3 is TGTGCCAGCAGCCCGGCGGGCAGTTTGGCTTTCTTT. Protein sequence: CASSPAGSLAFF.

This rearrangement joins TRBV7-2 to TRBJ1-3; D possibly corresponds to TRBD1 (5 bases). Germline V lookup: CDR1 SGHTA, CDR2 FQGNSA. Trimming took off 2 bases at V and 4 bases at J, with 24 bases between the two ends. The CDR3 is made up of 19 amino acids. This CDR3 reads CASSLKPNRDRLLGNTIYF. The CDR3, as DNA: TGTGCCAGCAGCTTAAAACCTAACCGCGACAGACTCCTCGGAAACACCATATATTTT.

CDR3 sequence reads: CASSLGQQETQYF. In DNA, the CDR3 is TGTGCCAGCAGCTTAGGACAGCAAGAGACCCAGTACTTC. This chain connects TRBV11-3 to TRBJ2-5; perhaps TRBD1 as D (5 bases). This CDR3 is built from 13 residues. The V end lost 1 base, the J end lost 2 bases, and 5 bases lay between the germline ends. From germline, CDR1 is SGHNT and CDR2 YENEEA.

The chain is built from TRBV27 and TRBJ2-7; 8 nucleotides line up with TRBD1. The V gene's germline CDR1 is MNHEY and CDR2 SMNVEV (reference sequence). V dropped 0 bases and J dropped 3; count of bases not matched to a gene: 7. The CDR3 totals 16 residues. The CDR3 DNA reads TGTGCCAGCAGTTTATCTCCCGGACAGGGTGGCTACGAGCAGTACTTC. Translation: CASSLSPGQGGYEQYF.

This clone was observed a handful of times. This chain joins TRBV6-6 and TRBJ2-2; 9 bases agree with TRBD1. The trim removed 3 bases at V and 7 bases at J, leaving 9 bases unmatched. This CDR3 is 16 amino acids long. In germline, CDR1 is MNHNY, CDR2 SVGAGI (reference sequence). CDR3 loop: CASSYSGTGLGGELFF. The CDR3 DNA is TGTGCCAGCAGTTATTCCGGGACAGGGCTTGGCGGGGAGCTGTTTTTT.

CDR3 nucleotide sequence: TGTGCCAGCAGTTACCCGCAGGGGGGTACCTACGAGCAGTACTTC. Its protein product is CASSYPQGGTYEQYF. The chain links TRBV6-2 or TRBV6-3 to TRBJ2-7; D perhaps matches TRBD1 (7 bases). The CDR3 has 15 residues. Germline V gives CDR1 MNHEY, CDR2 SVGEGT. V lost 2 bases to trimming and J lost 2 bases, with 13 bases between them.

This clone has a handful of counts. V gene TRBV10-3 combines with J gene TRBJ2-5, with 10 nucleotides matching TRBD2. The germline gives CDR1 ENHRY, CDR2 SYGVKD. The CDR3 spans 15 residues. Losses at the gene ends were 5 bases for V and 2 bases for J; bases not matched to a gene: 5. This CDR3 reads CAISTASGRQETQYF. The CDR3 DNA is TGTGCCATCAGTACAGCTAGCGGGAGACAAGAGACCCAGTACTTC.